A selection of T cell receptor beta chains follows, all from one sample in a study of blood T cell repertoires in COVID-19. Assay used: immunoSEQ multiplex PCR; TCRdb lists only in-frame clones, some missing. The data hold some 31,000 clones, with approximately 84% observed a single time. Sequencing was performed on peripheral blood. The receptors come from a man between 70 and 80 years old with COVID-19, enrolled during active disease. Each CDR3 is given with its conserved first and last residue. The D gene is left open where the match is weak. Size is omitted from some rows. Given values are once, few, many or a class for expanded clones.

D | J | size | V | CDR3 | DNA
NA | TRBJ1-5 | NA | TRBV2 | CASLPRDSQPQHF | TGTGCCAGCCTACCCAGGGATTCGCAGCCCCAGCATTTT
TRBD1 | TRBJ1-4 | NA | TRBV30 | CAWRLRQGREKLFF | TGTGCCTGGAGACTTAGACAGGGGAGAGAAAAACTGTTTTTT
NA | TRBJ1-6 | NA | TRBV7-8 | CASSLVREGTSNRLASPLHF | TGTGCCAGCAGCTTAGTGCGTGAGGGGACTTCGAACAGGTTGGCTTCACCCCTCCACTTT
NA | TRBJ2-7 | NA | TRBV7-3 | CASSFAASAYEQYF | TGTGCCAGCAGCTTCGCCGCGTCTGCCTACGAGCAGTACTTC
NA | TRBJ2-3 | NA | TRBV6-2/TRBV6-3 | CASSPKIFNRARWGTDTQYF | TGTGCCAGCAGTCCCAAAATATTCAACAGGGCCCGTTGGGGTACAGATACGCAGTATTTT
TRBD2 | TRBJ2-2 | NA | TRBV10-3 | CAISLAGNTGELFF | TGTGCCATCAGTCTAGCGGGTAACACCGGGGAGCTGTTTTTT
NA | TRBJ1-4 | NA | TRBV3-1/TRBV3-2 | CASSQDNVGGAKLFF | TGTGCCAGCAGCCAAGATAATGTGGGAGGGGCTAAACTGTTTTTT
TRBD1 | TRBJ2-5 | NA | TRBV3-1/TRBV3-2 | CASSQLQGRNQETQYF | TGTGCCAGCAGCCAATTACAGGGGCGCAACCAAGAGACCCAGTACTTC
NA | TRBJ2-2 | NA | TRBV5-1 | CASSYDLISGGTGELFF | TGCGCCAGCAGCTATGACCTTATTTCGGGTGGCACCGGGGAGCTGTTTTTT
NA | TRBJ1-6 | NA | TRBV29-1 | CSYRTSGNSPLHF | TGCAGTTATCGGACGAGCGGAAATTCACCCCTCCACTTT
NA | TRBJ2-4 | NA | TRBV14 | CASSHLLTGKNIQYF | TGTGCCAGCAGCCACTTATTGACAGGAAAAAACATTCAGTACTTC
TRBD1 | TRBJ1-4 | NA | TRBV13 | CASSFTTFPGQSPNEKLFF | TGTGCCAGCAGCTTCACCACTTTTCCGGGACAGAGTCCCAATGAAAAACTGTTTTTT
NA | TRBJ1-3 | few | TRBV28 | CASRAVNTIYF | TGTGCCAGCAGGGCGGTAAACACCATATATTTT
NA | TRBJ1-1 | NA | TRBV6-6 | CASTLSFSGNAEAFF | TGTGCCAGCACTCTGTCTTTCTCCGGGAACGCTGAAGCTTTCTTT
NA | TRBJ1-3 | few | TRBV15 | CATRPTGTGNTIYF | TGTGCCACCAGGCCAACCGGGACAGGAAACACCATATATTTT
TRBD2 | TRBJ2-7 | NA | TRBV5-1 | CASSPPRRGTSSYEQYF | TGCGCCAGCAGCCCCCCCCGGCGGGGGACCAGCTCCTACGAGCAGTACTTC
NA | TRBJ1-2 | few | TRBV3-1/TRBV3-2 | CASSQSLRSFRGKSDGYTF | TGTGCCAGCAGCCAATCTCTTAGATCGTTCAGGGGCAAATCGGATGGCTACACCTTC
TRBD1 | TRBJ1-3 | NA | TRBV28 | CASRIPGGSGNTIYF | TGTGCCAGCAGGATACCAGGGGGCTCTGGAAACACCATATATTTT
NA | TRBJ1-3 | NA | TRBV30 | CAWSGSGNTIYF | TGTGCCTGGTCGGGCTCTGGAAACACCATATATTTT
NA | TRBJ2-2 | once | TRBV29-1 | CSVAPGSNTGELFF | TGCAGCGTTGCCCCGGGATCGAACACCGGGGAGCTGTTTTTT
TRBD1 | TRBJ1-2 | NA | TRBV10-3 | CAIRETGSYGYTF | TGTGCCATCAGGGAGACAGGGTCTTATGGCTACACCTTC
NA | TRBJ2-7 | NA | TRBV28 | CASLNWGEESYEQYF | TGTGCCAGTCTGAATTGGGGGGAGGAAAGCTACGAGCAGTACTTC
NA | TRBJ1-1 | NA | TRBV27 | CASSLALTNTEAFF | TGTGCCAGCAGTTTAGCGCTTACGAACACTGAAGCTTTCTTT
NA | TRBJ1-5 | NA | TRBV9 | CASSVDGAGQPQHF | TGTGCCAGCAGCGTAGATGGGGCCGGCCAGCCCCAGCATTTT
NA | TRBJ2-2 | NA | TRBV6-4 | CASSLTGSNTGELFF | TGTGCCAGCAGTTTAACAGGATCAAACACCGGGGAGCTGTTTTTT
TRBD1 | TRBJ1-1 | NA | TRBV6-2/TRBV6-3 | CASSYSLDREFTEAFF | TGTGCCAGCAGTTACTCCTTGGACAGGGAGTTCACTGAAGCTTTCTTT
TRBD1 | TRBJ1-1 | NA | TRBV5-1 | CASSFTGGSNTEAFF | TGCGCCAGCAGCTTCACAGGGGGTTCGAACACTGAAGCTTTCTTT
NA | TRBJ2-7 | NA | TRBV5-1 | CASSRQLGGNEQYF | TGCGCCAGCAGCCGCCAGCTAGGAGGGAACGAGCAGTACTTC
TRBD1 | TRBJ1-2 | NA | TRBV30 | CAWKDRVYNYGYTF | TGTGCCTGGAAGGACAGGGTGTACAACTATGGCTACACCTTC
NA | TRBJ1-5 | NA | TRBV5-6 | CASSPQGYSNQPQHF | TGTGCCAGCAGTCCACAGGGCTATAGCAATCAGCCCCAGCATTTT
TRBD1 | TRBJ1-4 | NA | TRBV5-5 | CASSYRTGGGNEKLFF | TGTGCCAGCAGCTACAGGACAGGGGGTGGTAATGAAAAACTGTTTTTT
TRBD2 | TRBJ2-1 | NA | TRBV7-2 | CASSPGTSGRVEQFF | TGTGCCAGCAGCCCCGGGACTAGCGGGAGAGTAGAGCAGTTCTTC
TRBD1 | TRBJ1-1 | NA | TRBV28 | CASSFLGRGSEAFF | TGTGCCAGCAGTTTTTTGGGCAGGGGGTCGGAAGCTTTCTTT
NA | TRBJ2-3 | NA | TRBV6-5 | CASRVTTDTQYF | TGTGCCAGCAGAGTAACTACAGATACGCAGTATTTT
TRBD1 | TRBJ2-3 | NA | TRBV28 | CASMNRGDTQYF | TGTGCCAGCATGAACAGGGGCGATACGCAGTATTTT
TRBD1 | TRBJ2-1 | NA | TRBV9 | CASSRQGALDEQFF | TGTGCCAGCAGCAGACAGGGGGCGCTTGATGAGCAGTTCTTC
NA | TRBJ1-5 | NA | TRBV27 | CASSSLGARLPQHF | TGTGCCAGCAGTTCCCTTGGTGCCAGGCTGCCCCAGCATTTT
NA | TRBJ1-1 | NA | TRBV5-1 | CASSLGTPPNTEAFF | TGCGCCAGCAGCTTGGGGACTCCACCGAACACTGAAGCTTTCTTT
NA | TRBJ2-1 | NA | TRBV18 | CASSPPSQSEGEQFF | TGTGCCAGCTCACCACCATCGCAGTCGGAGGGTGAGCAGTTCTTC
NA | TRBJ1-5 | NA | TRBV12-3/TRBV12-4 | CASSLAGNQPQHF | TGTGCCAGCAGTTTGGCGGGGAATCAGCCCCAGCATTTT
TRBD1 | TRBJ1-2 | NA | TRBV5-1 | CASSSGTGGRGYTF | TGCGCCAGCAGCTCTGGGACAGGTGGTCGTGGCTACACCTTC
NA | TRBJ1-5 | NA | TRBV6-5 | CASSHGRDQPQHF | TGTGCCAGCAGTCACGGGCGGGATCAGCCCCAGCATTTT
TRBD2 | TRBJ2-7 | once | TRBV2 | CASSERLAGEQYF | TGTGCCAGCAGTGAAAGGCTAGCGGGAGAGCAGTACTTC
TRBD1 | TRBJ1-2 | NA | TRBV19 | CASRPSGTGSYGYTF | TGTGCCAGTAGACCATCCGGGACAGGGAGTTATGGCTACACCTTC
TRBD1 | TRBJ1-2 | NA | TRBV3-1/TRBV3-2 | CASSQDRSIPGYTF | TGTGCCAGCAGCCAGGACAGGTCTATTCCTGGCTACACCTTC